Included here is one TCR beta chain sequence, with context. The entry originates in a study of blood T cell repertoires in COVID-19. TCRdb's copy holds only in-frame clones and misses some; the assay was immunoSEQ multiplex PCR. The table has about 190,000 clones, more than 75% seen once; the top ten hold 2.5% to 3%. CDR3 length: 14 amino acids. Trimming cost V 8 bases and J 4 bases, with 17 bases left between them. Per the germline V gene, CDR1 is MNHEY and CDR2 is SVGAGI. The chain has TRBV6-5 and TRBJ1-1; tentatively, D is TRBD1 (6 bases). The sequenced material came from peripheral blood. This TCR derives from a man between 40 and 49 years old with active or convalescent COVID-19. The CDR3 reads CASLEGGGSTEAFF. CDR3 in DNA: TGTGCCAGCCTAGAGGGGGGGGGTAGCACTGAAGCTTTCTTT.